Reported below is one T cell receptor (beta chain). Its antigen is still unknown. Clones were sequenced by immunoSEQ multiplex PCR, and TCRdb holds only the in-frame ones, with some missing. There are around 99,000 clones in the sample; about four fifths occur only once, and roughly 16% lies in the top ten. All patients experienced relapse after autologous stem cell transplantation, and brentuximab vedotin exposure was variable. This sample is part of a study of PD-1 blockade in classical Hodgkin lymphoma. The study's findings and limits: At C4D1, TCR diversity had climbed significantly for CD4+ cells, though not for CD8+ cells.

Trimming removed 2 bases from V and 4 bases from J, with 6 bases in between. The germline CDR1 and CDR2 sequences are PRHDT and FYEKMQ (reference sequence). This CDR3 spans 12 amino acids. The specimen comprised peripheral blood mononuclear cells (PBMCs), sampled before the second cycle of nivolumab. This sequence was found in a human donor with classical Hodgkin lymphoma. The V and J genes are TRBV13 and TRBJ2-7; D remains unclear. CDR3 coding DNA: TGTGCCAGCAGCTTAAGAGAATACGAGCAGTACTTC. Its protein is CASSLREYEQYF.